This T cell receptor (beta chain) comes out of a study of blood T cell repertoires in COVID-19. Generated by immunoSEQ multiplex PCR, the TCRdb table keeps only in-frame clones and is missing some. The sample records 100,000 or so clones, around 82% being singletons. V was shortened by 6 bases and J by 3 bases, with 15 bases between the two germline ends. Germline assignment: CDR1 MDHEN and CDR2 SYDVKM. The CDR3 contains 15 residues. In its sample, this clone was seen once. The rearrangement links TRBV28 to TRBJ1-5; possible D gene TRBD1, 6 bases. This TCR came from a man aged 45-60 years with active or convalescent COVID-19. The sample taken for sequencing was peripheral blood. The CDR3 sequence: CASREGQRDNQPQHF. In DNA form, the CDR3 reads TGTGCCAGCAGAGAAGGACAGAGAGACAATCAGCCCCAGCATTTT.